The sequence of this T cell receptor (beta chain) was determined in a study of shared clonotypes between healthy human individuals. Profiled with immunoSEQ multiplex PCR; TCRdb holds only in-frame clones, not every one. The sample consists of roughly 480,000 clones, around 79% of them appearing once. The CDR3 loop spans 14 amino acids. Trimming at V came to 5 bases and at J to 7 bases, leaving 4 bases not matched to a gene. CDR1 ENHRY and CDR2 SYGVKD come from the germline V gene. This TCR came from a woman in her forties in good health. Some clones in this sample may be carry-over from other donors' samples. This chain uses TRBV10-3 with TRBJ2-1; 11 bases map to TRBD2. Sequenced sample: PBMCs. In DNA, the CDR3 is TGTGCCATCAGTTCTAGCGGGAGGCCGAATGAGCAGTTCTTC. Amino acid sequence: CAISSSGRPNEQFF.